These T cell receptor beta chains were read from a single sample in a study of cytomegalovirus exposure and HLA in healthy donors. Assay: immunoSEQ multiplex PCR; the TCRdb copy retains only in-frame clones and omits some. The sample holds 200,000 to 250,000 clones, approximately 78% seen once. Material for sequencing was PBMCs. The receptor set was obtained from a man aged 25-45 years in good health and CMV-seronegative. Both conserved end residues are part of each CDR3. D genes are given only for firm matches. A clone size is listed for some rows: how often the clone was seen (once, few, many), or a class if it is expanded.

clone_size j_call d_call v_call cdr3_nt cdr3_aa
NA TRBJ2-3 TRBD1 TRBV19 TGTGCCAGTACCAATTATGCAGGGGGCGGCTCAGATACGCAGTATTTT CASTNYAGGGSDTQYF
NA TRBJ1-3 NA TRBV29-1 TGCAGCGCATCCCAGGGCTCTGGAAACACCATATATTTT CSASQGSGNTIYF
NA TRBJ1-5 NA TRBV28 TGTGCCAGCCGAATTGGACAGAATAGCAATCAGCCCCAGCATTTT CASRIGQNSNQPQHF
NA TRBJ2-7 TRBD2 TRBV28 TGTGCCACCTATAGCGGGGGGCCCTCCTACGAGCAGTACTTC CATYSGGPSYEQYF
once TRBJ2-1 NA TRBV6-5 TGTGCCAGCAGTGTGATGGACTCATTGGGAGGTGAGCAGTTCTTC CASSVMDSLGGEQFF
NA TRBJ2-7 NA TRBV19 TGTGCCAGTAGTATTGGGCGCTCCTACGAGCAGTACTTC CASSIGRSYEQYF
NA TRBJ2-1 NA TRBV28 TGTGCCAGCAGTACAGGGTACAATGAGCAGTTCTTC CASSTGYNEQFF
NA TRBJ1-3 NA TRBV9 TGTGCCAGCAGCTCCCAGATCCAAAGCTCTGGAAACACCATATATTTT CASSSQIQSSGNTIYF
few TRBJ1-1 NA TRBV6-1 TGTGCCAGCAGTGAATTCGTTAACACTGAAGCTTTCTTT CASSEFVNTEAFF
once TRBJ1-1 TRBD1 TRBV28 TGTGCCAGCAGTTTTACAGGGGCTGGCACTGAAGCTTTCTTT CASSFTGAGTEAFF
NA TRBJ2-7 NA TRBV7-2 TGTGCCAGCAGCTATTCAGGGATGCAGCAGTACTTC CASSYSGMQQYF
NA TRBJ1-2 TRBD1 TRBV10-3 TGTGCCACCGGGACAGGGCCTCTCTATGGCTACACCTTC CATGTGPLYGYTF
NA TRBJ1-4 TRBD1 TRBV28 TGTGCCAGCAGTGGACAGGGTTCTGGAGAAAAACTGTTTTTT CASSGQGSGEKLFF
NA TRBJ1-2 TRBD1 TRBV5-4 TGTGCCAGCAGCTTGTTAGGGACAGGGATTCTTGGCTACACCTTC CASSLLGTGILGYTF
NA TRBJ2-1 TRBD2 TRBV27 TGTGCCAGCAGTTTAGAGCGGGGGGGCTATAGCTCCTACAATGAGCAGTTCTTC CASSLERGGYSSYNEQFF
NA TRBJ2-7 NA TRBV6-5 TGTGCCAGCGGCGGCGGGTACCCCTACGAGCAGTACTTC CASGGGYPYEQYF
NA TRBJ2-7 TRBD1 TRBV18 TGTGCCAGCTCACCACCCGGGACAGGTTCCTACGAGCAGTACTTC CASSPPGTGSYEQYF
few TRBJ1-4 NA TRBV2 TGTGCCAGCAGGGACCCTGGGACACGAGCAACTAATGAAAAACTGTTTTTT CASRDPGTRATNEKLFF
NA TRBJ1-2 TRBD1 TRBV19 TGTGCCAGTAGTTCATGGACAGGGAACTATGGCTACACCTTC CASSSWTGNYGYTF
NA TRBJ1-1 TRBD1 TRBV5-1 TGCGCCAGCAGTTCAGGACAGGGGGCGGTGGCTACTGAAGCTTTCTTT CASSSGQGAVATEAFF
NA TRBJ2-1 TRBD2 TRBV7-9 TGTGCCAGCAGCTTAGCGCCGGCGGGGGGGAGCAATGAGCAGTTCTTC CASSLAPAGGSNEQFF
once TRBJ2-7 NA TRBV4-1 TGCGCCAGCAGCCAAGAACAGGGACCATCTTACGAGCAGTACTTC CASSQEQGPSYEQYF
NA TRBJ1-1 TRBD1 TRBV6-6 TGTGCCAGCAGTTACGGAGGACAGGGGAACACTGAAGCTTTCTTT CASSYGGQGNTEAFF
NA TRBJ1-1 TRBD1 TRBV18 TGTGCCAGCTCATTGACAGGGGGCAGGGAGGTTGAAGCTTTCTTT CASSLTGGREVEAFF
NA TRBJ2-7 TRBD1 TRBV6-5 TGTGCCAGCAGTTACTCGACAGGACAGGGGACCTACGAGCAGTACTTC CASSYSTGQGTYEQYF
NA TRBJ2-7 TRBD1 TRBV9 TGTGCCAGCAGCGTAGTCTCAGGGGGTTTCTACGAGCAGTACTTC CASSVVSGGFYEQYF
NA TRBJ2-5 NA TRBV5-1 TGCGCCAGCAGCACTTCCGGGGTCTCCGGGGAGACCCAGTACTTC CASSTSGVSGETQYF
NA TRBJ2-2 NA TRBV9 TGTGCCAGCAGCGTAGTGTTAGACGGGGAGCTGTTTTTT CASSVVLDGELFF
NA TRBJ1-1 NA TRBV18 TGTGCCAGCTCACCACGGGAGGGGAACACTGAAGCTTTCTTT CASSPREGNTEAFF
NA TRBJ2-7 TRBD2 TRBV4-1 TGCGCCAGCAGGCGCCTAGCGGGGGACTACGAGCAGTACTTC CASRRLAGDYEQYF
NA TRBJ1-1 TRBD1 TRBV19 TGTGCCAGTACTGACAGGGTATCTGAAGCTTTCTTT CASTDRVSEAFF
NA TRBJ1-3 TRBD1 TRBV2 TGTGCCAGCAGCAGGGGGCTCTCTGGAAACACCATATATTTT CASSRGLSGNTIYF
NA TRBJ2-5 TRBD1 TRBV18 TGTGCCAGCTCACTTACAGGGGAAAGGACCCAGTACTTC CASSLTGERTQYF
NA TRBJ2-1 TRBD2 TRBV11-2 TGTGCCAGCAGCCCCACTTTACTAGCGGGGGGCAATGAGCAGTTCTTC CASSPTLLAGGNEQFF
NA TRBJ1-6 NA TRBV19 TGTGCCAGTAGGACCGAGGAGGGTTCACCCCTCCACTTT CASRTEEGSPLHF